The next 10 T cell receptor beta chains were all read from a single sample in a study of CD8 T cells in ankylosing spondylitis. One entry per CDR3 protein, called by TCRdb with MiXCR from the 5' RACE reads. Among 200,000 to 250,000 distinct CDR3 sequences listed, around a tenth were seen once. Material for sequencing was blood, either unsorted or a sorted T cell fraction (not recorded which). The receptors originated from a male donor with ankylosing spondylitis or in good health (not recorded which).

In its sample, this clonotype was seen a few times. V is TRBV29-1 and J is TRBJ2-7; D is unresolved. V was trimmed by 2 bases and J by 0 bases, leaving 8 bases between them. Germline CDR1 is SQVTM and CDR2 is ANQGSEA. The CDR3 is 13 residues long. The CDR3 is CSVEKGSSYEQYF. In DNA form, the CDR3 reads TGCAGCGTTGAAAAGGGTAGCTCCTACGAGCAGTACTTC.

This clonotype appeared many times. The chain uses TRBV7-3 and TRBJ2-3; D might be TRBD2 (6 bases). With 0 bases removed from V and 5 bases from J, the gap between germline ends came to 12 bases. The germline CDR1 and CDR2 sequences are SGHTA and FQGTGA. There are 15 residues in the CDR3. The CDR3 here is CASSLTAGLGDTQYF. The CDR3 bases are TGTGCCAGCAGCTTAACGGCGGGGCTAGGAGATACGCAGTATTTT. The whole variable domain, remainder taken from reference TRBV7-3 and TRBJ2-3, is GAGVSQTPSNKVTEKGKYVELRCDPISGHTALYWYRQSLGQGPEFLIYFQGTGAADDSGLPNDRFFAVRPEGSVSTLKIQRTERGDSAVYLCASSLTAGLGDTQYFGPGTRLTVL.

This clonotype was observed a few times. This rearrangement joins TRBV20-1 to TRBJ2-2; D unresolved. The V and J ends lost 0 bases and 7 bases respectively, with 9 bases between them. The CDR3 extends over 13 amino acids. Germline lookup yields CDR1 DFQATT and CDR2 SNEGSKA (reference sequence). The CDR3 nucleotides are TGCAGTGCTAGAGATCCCCAAAACGGGGAGCTGTTTTTT. This encodes CSARDPQNGELFF.

This clonotype was observed at least ten times. This chain connects TRBV6-1 to TRBJ2-1, with D perhaps matching TRBD2 (6 bases). Germline V lookup: CDR1 MNHNS, CDR2 SASEGT. The ends were cut back, 6 bases at V and 8 bases at J, with 20 bases in the middle. The CDR3 totals 15 residues. The CDR3 here is CASSPRGSGVYEQFF. CDR3 bases: TGTGCCAGCAGCCCCCGGGGGTCGGGAGTCTATGAGCAGTTCTTC.

The sample holds a few counts of this clonotype. The rearrangement links TRBV20-1 to TRBJ2-7; D is possibly TRBD2 (6 bases). Germline values: CDR1 DFQATT, CDR2 SNEGSKA (reference sequence). With 6 bases removed from V and 2 bases from J, the gap between germline ends came to 20 bases. The CDR3 is 15 residues long. This chain's CDR3 is CSAVNPRTGAYEQYF. Here the CDR3 DNA reads TGCAGTGCCGTTAACCCGAGGACGGGAGCCTACGAGCAGTACTTC.

CDR3 residues: CASSQEGSVGETQYF. The CDR3 DNA reads TGTGCCAGCAGCCAAGAGGGGTCGGTGGGGGAGACCCAGTACTTC. The genes are TRBV4-2 and TRBJ2-5; D is uncertain. With 0 bases removed from V and 5 bases from J, the gap between germline ends came to 13 bases. CDR1 and CDR2 from the germline V gene are LGHNA and YNFKEQ. The CDR3 covers 15 residues.

This clonotype was seen repeatedly, ten times or more. The J gene is TRBJ2-5, the V gene TRBV12-3 or TRBV12-4, with D perhaps TRBD1 or TRBD2 (5 bases each). The V and J ends lost 6 bases and 7 bases respectively, with 15 bases between them. The CDR3 sequence is 13 residues long. The CDR3 nucleotides read TGTGCCAGCAGGAGGGACCCCCAGACGACCCAGTACTTC. Protein sequence: CASRRDPQTTQYF.

Ten or more counts support this clonotype. The chain joins TRBV6-5 to TRBJ1-1, with unresolved D. Germline CDR1 MNHEY, CDR2 SVGAGI. This CDR3 has 13 amino acids. Trimming removed 3 bases from V and 4 bases from J, with 9 bases in between. CDR3 bases: TGTGCCAGCAGTTATGCGCGTGGCACTGAAGCTTTCTTT. Its translation is CASSYARGTEAFF.

In its sample, this clonotype was seen many times. The rearrangement uses TRBV20-1 and TRBJ1-4; a possible D gene is TRBD1 (6 bases). Germline assignment: CDR1 DFQATT and CDR2 SNEGSKA (reference sequence). The CDR3 loop spans 14 amino acids. Trimming removed 3 bases at V and 5 bases at J, with 13 bases between. DNA of the CDR3: TGCAGTGCTAGGAGCCCGGGGGCGAATGAAAAACTGTTTTTT. It specifies CSARSPGANEKLFF.

This clonotype has only a few counts. The J gene is TRBJ1-4, the V gene TRBV28; the match to TRBD1 covers 7 bases. The V gene end was trimmed by 4 bases and the J gene end by 7 bases; junction bases not matched to a gene: 9. The CDR3 is 15 amino acids. In germline, CDR1 is MDHEN, CDR2 SYDVKM. DNA of the CDR3: TGTGCCAGCAGTTCCCAGACAGGGCTTCGTGAAAAACTGTTTTTT. Amino acid sequence: CASSSQTGLREKLFF.